The clone carrying this TCR beta chain has a count of ten or more. Time point of the sample: technical triplicate 1. The data originate from a study of neurological immune-mediated disorders. Germline V gene sequence: CDR1 SGHRS, CDR2 YFSETQ. Trimming pared 1 base from V and 1 base from J, leaving 9 bases between. The CDR3 runs to 15 residues. The cDNA was generated through 5'RACE incorporating 10-nucleotide random UMIs. Over 180 million TCR-beta sequences (from 15-18 subjects) were yielded by each sequencing run. TCRdb used MiXCR to reprocess the 5' RACE reads, holding one entry per CDR3 protein. Seen here are about 36,000 distinct CDR3 sequences, 11% observed once, and the top ten hold roughly 3.7%.

The chain couples TRBV5-1 to TRBJ2-1, with D uncertain. This TCR was sampled from a man aged 55 to 69 with HTLV-1-associated myelopathy (HAM/TSP). Sequencing was performed on PBMCs. CDR3 DNA sequence: TGCGCCAGCAGCTTGTCAAGCGTATCCTACAATGAGCAGTTCTTC. This translates into CASSLSSVSYNEQFF.